This T cell receptor (beta chain) was documented in a study of T cell clonality in common variable immunodeficiency (dated by TCRdb to about 2015). This clone was detected only a few times. The target of this receptor is not known. The junction does not match germline at one end; this may be a read error. The observed sequence ends 3 residues before the CDR3 terminus, with the missing tail filled in from the germline J gene. Other DNA sequences from this sample encode an identical CDR3 as well. Diagnosis of CVID followed standard criteria, namely serum IgG, IgA and/or IgM below the normal range together with specific antibody deficiency. There were 40 to 45 subjects in the CVID group (around 15 female and 29 male), ranging in age from 9 to 64 years, with a mean age of roughly 40. Predominantly Caucasian heritage was noted among both the CVID patients and the healthy controls. All CVID subjects had received replacement immunoglobulin therapy for at least one year at the time of study participation. No CVID subject was ill or taking immunomodulatory or immunosuppressive medication when blood was collected. Heparinized peripheral whole blood samples of about 4.5 to 8 ml were collected from each donor. Genomic DNA from adults with common variable immune deficiency (CVID) and from healthy adult controls was used for sequencing of TCRbeta CDR3 repertoires. Diluted blood was density-centrifuged over Hypaque 1077 or Ficoll-Paque to isolate peripheral blood mononuclear cells. Genomic DNA was obtained from unsorted mononuclear cells through either Qiagen column purification or a centrifugation-based method.

General study outcomes and caveats: Fewer deletions and N-nucleotide insertions were reportedly observed in CVID TCRbeta sequences, and highly modified clones with 13 or more V deletions were reportedly absent from CVID TCRbeta sequences. Fewer TCRbeta clones were shared among CVID subjects than among healthy controls (p < 0.0001). Compared with healthy controls, CVID subjects showed increased TCRbeta clonality (t-test p = 0.018), a feature most characteristic of about a third of subjects. It was noted by the authors that sequencing of the repertoires of T cell subpopulations would be needed to clarify the cause of the increased clonality in CVID. Despite equal DNA input, controls averaged around 80,000 unique sequences per sample versus around 32,000 in CVID samples. Differences among patients in the CVID cohort limited the correlations between repertoire features and clinical complications.

For sequencing, equivalent amounts of genomic DNA were input from CVID and control samples. For every sample, a 60 bp segment covering the rearranged TCRbeta CDR3 region was amplified and then sequenced. The immunoSEQ assay, a bias-corrected multiplex PCR combined with high-throughput sequencing, was used to amplify TCRbeta. In the original analysis: Each unique nucleotide sequence was treated as a clone and annotated with V, D and J genes, copy number and frequency. Sequences were labeled productive if in frame, and non-productive if out of frame or containing stop codons. As previously described, clonality was calculated on the basis of Shannon's entropy. The predicted amino acid sequences of productive clones were used to derive mean CDR3 Kyte-Doolittle hydropathy. Using the R hclust function, scaled V gene usage was clustered hierarchically with Manhattan distance and complete linkage. Sharing of clones by CDR3 amino acid sequence was evaluated through resampling of 12 repertoires per group over 100 rounds. Repertoires were searched for 70 published EBV-specific and a few hundred published CMV-specific TCRbeta sequences. After two CVID samples that produced fewer than 10,000 sequences were dropped from the analysis, around 41 CVID repertoires remained. The source is immuneACCESS, and TCRdb retained only in-frame sequences with V and J called. Part of the clones is not carried over; for the studies checked, unresolved V genes explain less than half of this, and the remainder is unexplained. D and trimming come from the DNA, and the V and J calls and clone size come from that table. This sample shows over 30,000 clones, and none of them turns up only once. Clones ranked in the top ten supply about 30% of the sample.

The CDR3 has 17 amino acids, counting the end cysteine and phenylalanine. The DNA has 42 bases, all within the CDR3, and is read from base 1. CDR1 and CDR2 (MNHEY, SVGEGT) derive from the germline V gene. The sequencing input was peripheral blood mononuclear cells. The rearrangement combines TRBV6-2 or TRBV6-3 with TRBJ1-5, with no confidently assigned D gene. The receptor's source is a human donor with common variable immunodeficiency. Here the CDR3 is given as CASSYFAERVINQPQHF. The covered CDR3 bases are TGTGCCAGCAGCTACTTCGCAGAGAGGGTAATCAATCAGCCC.